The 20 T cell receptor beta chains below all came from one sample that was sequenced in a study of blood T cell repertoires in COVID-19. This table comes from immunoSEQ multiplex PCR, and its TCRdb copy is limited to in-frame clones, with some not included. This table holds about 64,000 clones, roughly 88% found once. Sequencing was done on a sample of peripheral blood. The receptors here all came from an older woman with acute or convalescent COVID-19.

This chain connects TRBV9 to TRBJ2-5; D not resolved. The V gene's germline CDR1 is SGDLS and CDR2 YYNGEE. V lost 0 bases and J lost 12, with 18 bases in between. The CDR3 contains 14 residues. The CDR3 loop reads CASSVEHNGGPEYF. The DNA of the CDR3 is TGTGCCAGCAGCGTAGAACACAACGGCGGCCCGGAGTACTTC. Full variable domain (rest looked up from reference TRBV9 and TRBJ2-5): DSGVTQTPKHLITATGQRVTLRCSPRSGDLSVYWYQQSLDQGLQFLIQYYNGEERAKGNILERFSAQQFPDLHSELNLSSLELGDSALYFCASSVEHNGGPEYFGPGTRLLVL.

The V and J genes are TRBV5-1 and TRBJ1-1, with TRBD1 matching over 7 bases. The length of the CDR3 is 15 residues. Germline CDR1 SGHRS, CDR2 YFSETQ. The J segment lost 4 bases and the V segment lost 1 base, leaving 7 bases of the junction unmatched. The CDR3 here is CASSLSTGYGTEAFF. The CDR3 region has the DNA TGCGCCAGCAGCTTGTCGACAGGGTATGGCACTGAAGCTTTCTTT.

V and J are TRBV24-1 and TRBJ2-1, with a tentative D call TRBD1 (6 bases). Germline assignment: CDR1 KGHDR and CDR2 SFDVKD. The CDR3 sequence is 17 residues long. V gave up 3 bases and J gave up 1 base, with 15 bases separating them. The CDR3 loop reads CATSDMDGTYSYNEQFF. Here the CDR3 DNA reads TGTGCCACCAGTGATATGGATGGGACATATTCCTACAATGAGCAGTTCTTC.

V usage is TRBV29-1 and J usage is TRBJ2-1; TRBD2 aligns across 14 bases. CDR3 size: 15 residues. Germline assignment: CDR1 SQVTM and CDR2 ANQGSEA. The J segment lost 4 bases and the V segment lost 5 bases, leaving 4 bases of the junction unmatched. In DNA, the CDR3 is TGCAGCGTTACCGGACTAGCGGGGGGTTACAATGAGCAGTTCTTC. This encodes CSVTGLAGGYNEQFF.

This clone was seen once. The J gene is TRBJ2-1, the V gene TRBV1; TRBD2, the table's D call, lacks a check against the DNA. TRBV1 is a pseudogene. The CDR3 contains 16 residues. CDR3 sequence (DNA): TGCACCAGCAGCCAAGTTCGGACTAGCGACGGTAATGAGCAGTTCTTC. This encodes CTSSQVRTSDGNEQFF.

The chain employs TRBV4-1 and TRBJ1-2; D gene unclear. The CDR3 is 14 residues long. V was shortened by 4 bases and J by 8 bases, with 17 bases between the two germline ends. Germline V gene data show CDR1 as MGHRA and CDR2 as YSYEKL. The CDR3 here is CASSRRGPMEGYTF. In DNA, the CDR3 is TGCGCCAGCAGCCGCAGAGGTCCTATGGAAGGCTACACCTTC.

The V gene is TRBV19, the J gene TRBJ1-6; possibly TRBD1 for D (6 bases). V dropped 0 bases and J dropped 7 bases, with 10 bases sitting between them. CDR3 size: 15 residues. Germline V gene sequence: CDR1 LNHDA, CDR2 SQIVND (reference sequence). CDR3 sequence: CASSIEAGANSPLHF. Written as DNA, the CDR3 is TGTGCCAGTAGTATAGAGGCAGGGGCAAATTCACCCCTCCACTTT.

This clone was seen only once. This chain's CDR3 is CASSSRQGTTDTQYF. The DNA for the CDR3 is TGTGCCAGCAGCTCCCGACAGGGCACCACAGATACGCAGTATTTT. The V and J genes are TRBV3-1 (or the pseudogene TRBV3-2) and TRBJ2-3, with 7 bases fitting TRBD1. With 5 bases clipped from V and 2 bases from J, the junction kept 7 bases outside the gene matches. Germline V gene data show CDR1 as LGHDT and CDR2 as YNNKEL (reference sequence). The CDR3 is made up of 15 amino acids.

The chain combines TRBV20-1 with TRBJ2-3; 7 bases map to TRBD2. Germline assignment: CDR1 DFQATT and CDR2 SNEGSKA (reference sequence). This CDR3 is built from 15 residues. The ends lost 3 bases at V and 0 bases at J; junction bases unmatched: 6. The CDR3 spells CSASDRAGSTDTQYF. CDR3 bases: TGCAGTGCTAGTGATCGAGCGGGAAGCACAGATACGCAGTATTTT.

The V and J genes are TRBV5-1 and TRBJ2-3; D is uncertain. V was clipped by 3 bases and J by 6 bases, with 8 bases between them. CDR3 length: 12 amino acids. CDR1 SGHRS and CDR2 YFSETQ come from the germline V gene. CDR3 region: CASSSVLDTQYF. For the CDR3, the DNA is TGCGCCAGCAGCTCTGTCTTGGATACGCAGTATTTT. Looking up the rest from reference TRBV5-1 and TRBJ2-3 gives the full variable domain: KAGVTQTPRYLIKTRGQQVTLSCSPISGHRSVSWYQQTPGQGLQFLFEYFSETQRNKGNFPGRFSGRQFSNSRSEMNVSTLELGDSALYLCASSSVLDTQYFGPGTRLTVL.

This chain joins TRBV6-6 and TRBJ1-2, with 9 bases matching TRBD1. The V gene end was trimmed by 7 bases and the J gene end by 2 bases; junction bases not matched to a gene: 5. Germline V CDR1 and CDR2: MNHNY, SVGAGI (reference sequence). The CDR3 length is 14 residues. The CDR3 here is CASKYGQGNYGYTF. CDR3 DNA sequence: TGTGCCAGCAAATACGGACAGGGGAACTATGGCTACACCTTC.

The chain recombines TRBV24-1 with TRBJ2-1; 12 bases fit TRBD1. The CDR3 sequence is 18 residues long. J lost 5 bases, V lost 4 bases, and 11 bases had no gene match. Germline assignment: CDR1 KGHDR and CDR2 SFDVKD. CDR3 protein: CATSDTPGQGAVDNEQFF. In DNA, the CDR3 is TGTGCCACCAGTGACACACCGGGACAGGGGGCGGTTGACAATGAGCAGTTCTTC.

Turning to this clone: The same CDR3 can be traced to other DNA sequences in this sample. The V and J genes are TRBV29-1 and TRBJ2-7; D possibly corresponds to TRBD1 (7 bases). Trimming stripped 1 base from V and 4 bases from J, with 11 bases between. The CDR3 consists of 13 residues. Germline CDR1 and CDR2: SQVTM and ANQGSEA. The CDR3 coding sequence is TGCAGCGTTGAAGGGCAGGGGGGATACGAGCAGTACTTC. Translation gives CSVEGQGGYEQYF.

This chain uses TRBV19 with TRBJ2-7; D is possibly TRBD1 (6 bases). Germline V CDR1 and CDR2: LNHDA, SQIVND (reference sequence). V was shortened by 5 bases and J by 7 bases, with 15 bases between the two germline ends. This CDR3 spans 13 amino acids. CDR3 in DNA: TGTGCCAGTAGTCCATTAACAGGGACGGAGCAGTACTTC. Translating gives CASSPLTGTEQYF. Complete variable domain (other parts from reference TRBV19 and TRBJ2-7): DGGITQSPKYLFRKEGQNVTLSCEQNLNHDAMYWYRQDPGQGLRLIYYSQIVNDFQKGDIAEGYSVSREKKESFPLTVTSAQKNPTAFYLCASSPLTGTEQYFGPGTRLTVT.

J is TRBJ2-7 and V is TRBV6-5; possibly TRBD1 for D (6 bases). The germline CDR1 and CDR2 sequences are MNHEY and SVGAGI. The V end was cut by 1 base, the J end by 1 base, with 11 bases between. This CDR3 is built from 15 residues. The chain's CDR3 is CASSYLGQGSYEQYF. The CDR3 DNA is TGTGCCAGCAGTTACTTGGGGCAGGGGTCCTACGAGCAGTACTTC.

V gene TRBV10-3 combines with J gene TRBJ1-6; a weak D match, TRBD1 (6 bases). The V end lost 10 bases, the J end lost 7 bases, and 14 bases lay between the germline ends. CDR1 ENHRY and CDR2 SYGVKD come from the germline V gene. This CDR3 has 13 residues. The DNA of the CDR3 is TGTGCCACCCGGGACACCGAGAATTCACCCCTCCACTTT. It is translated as CATRDTENSPLHF.

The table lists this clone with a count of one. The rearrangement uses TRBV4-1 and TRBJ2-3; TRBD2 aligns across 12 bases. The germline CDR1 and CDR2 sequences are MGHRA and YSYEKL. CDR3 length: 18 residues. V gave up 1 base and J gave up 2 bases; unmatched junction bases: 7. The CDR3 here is CASSQARTSGASTDTQYF. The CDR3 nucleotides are TGCGCCAGCAGCCAAGCTAGGACTAGCGGGGCGTCCACAGATACGCAGTATTTT.

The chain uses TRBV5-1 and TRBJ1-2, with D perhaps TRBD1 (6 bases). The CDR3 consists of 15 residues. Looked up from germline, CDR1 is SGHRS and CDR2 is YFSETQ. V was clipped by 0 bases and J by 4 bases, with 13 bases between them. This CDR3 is CASSLEGGRGYGYTF. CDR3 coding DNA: TGCGCCAGCAGCTTGGAAGGGGGTAGGGGCTATGGCTACACCTTC. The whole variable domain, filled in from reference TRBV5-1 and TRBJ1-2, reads KAGVTQTPRYLIKTRGQQVTLSCSPISGHRSVSWYQQTPGQGLQFLFEYFSETQRNKGNFPGRFSGRQFSNSRSEMNVSTLELGDSALYLCASSLEGGRGYGYTFGSGTRLTVV.

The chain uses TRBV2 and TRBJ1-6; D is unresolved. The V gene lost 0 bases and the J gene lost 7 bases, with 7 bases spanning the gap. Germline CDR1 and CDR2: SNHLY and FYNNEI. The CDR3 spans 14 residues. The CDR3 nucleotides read TGTGCCAGCAGTGAAGCGAGAAAAAATTCACCCCTCCACTTT. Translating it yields CASSEARKNSPLHF.

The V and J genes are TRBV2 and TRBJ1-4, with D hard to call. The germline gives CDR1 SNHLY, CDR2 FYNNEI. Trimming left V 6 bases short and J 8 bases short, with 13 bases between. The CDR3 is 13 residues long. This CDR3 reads CASSLRVEEKLFF. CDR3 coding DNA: TGTGCCAGCAGCCTCCGGGTTGAGGAAAAACTGTTTTTT.